This record covers a single T cell receptor beta chain. Its antigen is not known. The data originate from a study of T cell repertoires in cytomegalovirus infection. Study conclusions and caveats: Individuals carrying CMV plus the relevant HLA were identified by cumulative frequency of public TCR beta families.

TCRdb fed the reads into MiXCR, producing one record per CDR3 protein. The data contain about 310,000 distinct CDR3 sequences, around 25% of them singletons. This material consisted of cultured PBMCs, taken from culture after CMV antigen stimulation. The TCR originated in a human donor in good health (CMV status not recorded). Some clones in this sample may be carry-over from other donors' samples.

The CDR3 loop is CASSLNHGGAETQYF. CDR3 DNA sequence: TGTGCCAGCAGCTTAAATCATGGGGGTGCAGAGACCCAGTACTTC. This rearrangement joins TRBV7-3 to TRBJ2-5; perhaps D is TRBD1 or TRBD2 (5 bases each). The germline V gene encodes CDR1 SGHTA and CDR2 FQGTGA. The CDR3 covers 15 residues. Trimming shortened V by 1 base and J by 4 bases, and 13 bases separated the two germline ends.